This T cell receptor beta chain was captured in a study of blood T cell repertoires in COVID-19. This CDR3 is built from 15 residues. Germline V lookup: CDR1 LNHDA, CDR2 SQIVND (reference sequence). J gave up 0 bases and V 7 bases, and 6 bases lay outside the gene matches. Clinical histories supplied by participants themselves formed the basis of cohort assignment. Recovered Cohort 3 donors showed two negative PCRs, clearance, or symptom resolution. In the original analysis: Scientists estimated how many nucleated cells there were by amplifying reference gene primers. TCRdb's table, derived via immunoSEQ multiplex PCR, lists solely in-frame clones and lacks some. V and J calls and clone size are as listed in that table; D and trimming were resolved from the DNA. This table holds 380,000 or so clones, about 89% found once.

The receptor was isolated from a man aged 30 to 45 who had recovered from COVID-19. The sequenced sample was PBMCs or T cells enriched from blood (not recorded which). The chain uses TRBV19 and TRBJ2-1, with 7 bases identical to TRBD2. The CDR3 reads CASKWEGSSYNEQFF. Here the CDR3 DNA reads TGTGCCAGTAAGTGGGAGGGAAGCTCCTACAATGAGCAGTTCTTC.